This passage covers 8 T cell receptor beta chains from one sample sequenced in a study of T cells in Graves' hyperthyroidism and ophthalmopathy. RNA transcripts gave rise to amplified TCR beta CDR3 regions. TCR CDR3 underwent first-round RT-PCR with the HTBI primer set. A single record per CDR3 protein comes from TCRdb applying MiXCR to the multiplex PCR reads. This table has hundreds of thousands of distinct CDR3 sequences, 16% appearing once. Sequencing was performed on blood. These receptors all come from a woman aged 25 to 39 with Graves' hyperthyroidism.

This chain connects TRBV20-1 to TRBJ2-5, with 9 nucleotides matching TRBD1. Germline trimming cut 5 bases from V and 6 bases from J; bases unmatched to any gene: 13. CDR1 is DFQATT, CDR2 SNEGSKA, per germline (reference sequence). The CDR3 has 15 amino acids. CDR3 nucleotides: TGCAGTGCTGTAATGGGACAGGGTGTGAAAAAGACCCAGTACTTC. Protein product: CSAVMGQGVKKTQYF.

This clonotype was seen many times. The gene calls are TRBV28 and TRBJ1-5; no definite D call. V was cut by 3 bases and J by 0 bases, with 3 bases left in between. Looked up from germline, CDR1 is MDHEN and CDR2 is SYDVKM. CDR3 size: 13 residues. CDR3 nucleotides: TGTGCCAGCAGTTTCTATAGCAATCAGCCCCAGCATTTT. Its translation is CASSFYSNQPQHF.

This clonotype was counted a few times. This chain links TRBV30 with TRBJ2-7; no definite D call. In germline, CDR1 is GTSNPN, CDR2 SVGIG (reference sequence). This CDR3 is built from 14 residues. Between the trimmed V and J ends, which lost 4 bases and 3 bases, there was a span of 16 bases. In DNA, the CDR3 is TGTGCCTGGACCACCTCTTTTAACAGCTACGAGCAGTACTTC. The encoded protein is CAWTTSFNSYEQYF.

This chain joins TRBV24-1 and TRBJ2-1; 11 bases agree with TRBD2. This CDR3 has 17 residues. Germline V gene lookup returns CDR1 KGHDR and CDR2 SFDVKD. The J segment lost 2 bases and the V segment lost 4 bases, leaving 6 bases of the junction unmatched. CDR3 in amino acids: CATSEGSGRVAYNEQFF. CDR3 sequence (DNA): TGTGCCACCAGTGAGGGTAGCGGGAGGGTCGCCTACAATGAGCAGTTCTTC.

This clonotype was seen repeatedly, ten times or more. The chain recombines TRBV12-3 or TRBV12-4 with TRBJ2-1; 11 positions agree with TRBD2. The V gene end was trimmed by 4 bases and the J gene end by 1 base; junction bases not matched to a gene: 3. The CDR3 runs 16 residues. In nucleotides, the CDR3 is TGTGCCAGCAGTTCCAGACTAGCGGGATCCTACAATGAGCAGTTCTTC. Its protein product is CASSSRLAGSYNEQFF.

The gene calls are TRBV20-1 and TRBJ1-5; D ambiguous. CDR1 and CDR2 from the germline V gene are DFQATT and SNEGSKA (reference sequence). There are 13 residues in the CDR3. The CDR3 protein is CIVRTVYYQPQHF. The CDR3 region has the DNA TGCATCGTCCGGACTGTGTATTATCAGCCCCAGCATTTT.

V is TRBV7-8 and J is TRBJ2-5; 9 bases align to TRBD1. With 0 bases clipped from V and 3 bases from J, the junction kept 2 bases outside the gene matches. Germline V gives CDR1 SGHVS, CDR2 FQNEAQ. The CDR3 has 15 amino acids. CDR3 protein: CASSLAGTGKETQYF. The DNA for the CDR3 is TGTGCCAGCAGCTTAGCTGGGACAGGGAAAGAGACCCAGTACTTC.

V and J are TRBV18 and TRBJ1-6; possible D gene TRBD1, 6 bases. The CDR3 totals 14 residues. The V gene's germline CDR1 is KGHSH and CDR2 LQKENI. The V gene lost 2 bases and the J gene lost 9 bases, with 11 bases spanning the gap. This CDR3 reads CASSPSGQSSPLHF. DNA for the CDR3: TGTGCCAGCTCACCAAGTGGACAGTCTTCACCCCTCCACTTT.